A selection of T cell receptor beta chains follows, all from one sample in a study of siplizumab effects on memory and regulatory T cells. TCRdb keeps only in-frame clones here, not all; method: immunoSEQ multiplex PCR. In the table there are about 100,000 clones, around 90% of which are singletons. The sequencing sample was made of CD4+ T cells sorted from blood. The receptor source for this set is a human donor in good health. Each CDR3 is given with its conserved first and last residue.

J gene: TRBJ2-7; V gene: TRBV7-8; CDR3 protein: CASSLVGTVYEQYF
J gene: TRBJ2-5; V gene: TRBV19; CDR3 protein: CASSTLLQETQYF
J gene: TRBJ2-5; V gene: TRBV28; CDR3 protein: CASSPPFGTGQVTQYF
J gene: TRBJ2-2; V gene: TRBV23-1; CDR3 protein: CASSQLTRPPPGELFF
J gene: TRBJ1-6; V gene: TRBV28; CDR3 protein: CASSLGTGGPYNSPLHF
J gene: TRBJ2-4; V gene: TRBV10-1; CDR3 protein: CASSESGLGAKNIQYF
J gene: TRBJ1-5; V gene: TRBV21-1; CDR3 protein: CASSSPGQGGQPQHF
J gene: TRBJ2-2; V gene: TRBV5-1; CDR3 protein: CASSSRTSSSGAGELFF
J gene: TRBJ2-7; V gene: TRBV4-2; CDR3 protein: CASSQDVSGAYEQYF
J gene: TRBJ2-7; V gene: TRBV11-3; CDR3 protein: CASSPSGVSYEQYF
J gene: TRBJ1-2; V gene: TRBV6-6; CDR3 protein: CASSYYSDGYTF
J gene: TRBJ2-2; V gene: TRBV7-2; CDR3 protein: CASSLGVTMNTGELFF
J gene: TRBJ2-2; V gene: TRBV7-9; CDR3 protein: CASSWSTANTGELFF
J gene: TRBJ1-1; V gene: TRBV2; CDR3 protein: CASTMGGGTEAFF
J gene: TRBJ1-5; V gene: TRBV19; CDR3 protein: CASIMGGTGTNQPQHF
J gene: TRBJ2-1; V gene: TRBV27; CDR3 protein: CASSLSSGGGYNEQFF
J gene: TRBJ2-6; V gene: TRBV18; CDR3 protein: CASSPFPTSLDSGANVLTF
J gene: TRBJ1-3; V gene: TRBV9; CDR3 protein: CASSVAGGSSGNTIYF
J gene: TRBJ2-2; V gene: TRBV19; CDR3 protein: CASDTDTGELFF
J gene: TRBJ2-7; V gene: TRBV28; CDR3 protein: CASSSPGGTGGYEQYF
J gene: TRBJ1-1; V gene: TRBV7-3; CDR3 protein: CASSLRGQEAFF
J gene: TRBJ2-3; V gene: TRBV27; CDR3 protein: CASSLYASLADTQYF
J gene: TRBJ2-1; V gene: TRBV2; CDR3 protein: CASSEWGAINEQFF
J gene: TRBJ2-1; V gene: TRBV4-1; CDR3 protein: CASSQVNQNEQFF
J gene: TRBJ2-7; V gene: TRBV20-1; CDR3 protein: CSARDRGEQYF
J gene: NA; V gene: TRBV10-1; CDR3 protein: CAGRTLEAPEQYF
J gene: TRBJ1-6; V gene: TRBV5-1; CDR3 protein: CASSLAEQVGDRSYNSPLHF
J gene: TRBJ1-2; V gene: TRBV21-1; CDR3 protein: CASSKSRGTYGYTF
J gene: TRBJ2-2; V gene: TRBV9; CDR3 protein: CASSVGVTGELFF
J gene: TRBJ2-7; V gene: TRBV6-6; CDR3 protein: CASSYGTASSYEQYF
J gene: TRBJ2-7; V gene: TRBV19; CDR3 protein: CASSQGATLYEQYF
J gene: TRBJ1-2; V gene: TRBV30; CDR3 protein: CAWSWAGYGYTF
J gene: TRBJ2-5; V gene: TRBV4-2; CDR3 protein: CASSPSVGGQETQYF
J gene: TRBJ2-2; V gene: TRBV11-2; CDR3 protein: CASSLGFGNMQNTGELFF
J gene: TRBJ2-2; V gene: TRBV7-9; CDR3 protein: CASSLKRGTGELFF
J gene: TRBJ1-2; V gene: TRBV14; CDR3 protein: CASSPDVLGRGGYTF
J gene: TRBJ1-1; V gene: TRBV9; CDR3 protein: CASSGRTGGNTEAFF
J gene: TRBJ2-7; V gene: TRBV10-3; CDR3 protein: CAIALGQGASYEQYF
J gene: TRBJ2-3; V gene: TRBV11-2; CDR3 protein: CASSPLAEGNTQYF
J gene: TRBJ2-7; V gene: TRBV27; CDR3 protein: CATKSQVGEQYF
J gene: TRBJ1-2; V gene: TRBV6-1; CDR3 protein: CASSELLTVYYGYTF
J gene: TRBJ2-3; V gene: TRBV4-2; CDR3 protein: CASSFQGGYTDTQYF
J gene: TRBJ2-7; V gene: TRBV28; CDR3 protein: CASGEERYEQYF
J gene: TRBJ2-1; V gene: TRBV4-1; CDR3 protein: CASSQDLGLAVNEQFF
J gene: TRBJ1-1; V gene: TRBV7-2; CDR3 protein: CASSLQGNAFF
J gene: TRBJ1-2; V gene: TRBV11-2; CDR3 protein: CASNRLQGSNYGYTF
J gene: TRBJ2-1; V gene: TRBV29-1; CDR3 protein: CSAQGAGRDEQFF
J gene: TRBJ1-1; V gene: TRBV29-1; CDR3 protein: CSSTRGGNTEAFF
J gene: TRBJ2-5; V gene: TRBV7-9; CDR3 protein: CASSHRLAGVETQYF
J gene: TRBJ1-2; V gene: TRBV11-2; CDR3 protein: CASSINRDNYGYTF
J gene: TRBJ2-3; V gene: TRBV7-3; CDR3 protein: CASSPGFPDTQYF
J gene: TRBJ2-7; V gene: TRBV19; CDR3 protein: CASSIVSRSEQYF
J gene: TRBJ1-1; V gene: TRBV2; CDR3 protein: CASSDYSPMNTEAFF
J gene: TRBJ1-2; V gene: TRBV23-1; CDR3 protein: CASSQPTGSRGYTF